This T cell receptor beta chain was obtained from a study of CD8+CD57+ T cells in acquired aplastic anemia. The study profiled TCR beta VDJ and CDR3 using genomic DNA as template. TCRdb reprocessed the reads with MiXCR, giving one entry per CDR3 protein. The sample has roughly 200,000 distinct CDR3 sequences, about 62% seen once. Sequencing was done on patients that had shown CD8+CD57+ cell expansion by flow cytometry. The CDR3 has 15 amino acids. Germline-derived CDR1 and CDR2 are SQVTM and ANQGSEA. V lost 7 bases, J lost 6 bases, and 14 bases stayed unmatched. Input material: sorted CD4+, CD8+, or CD8+CD57+ T cells (not recorded which) from PBMCs. The receptor's source is a human donor with aplastic anemia. V and J are TRBV29-1 and TRBJ2-7; the match to TRBD1 covers 11 bases. The CDR3 reads CSAQEGTGGNREQYF. Written as DNA, the CDR3 is TGCAGCGCCCAGGAGGGGACAGGGGGGAATCGCGAGCAGTACTTC.